This T cell receptor beta chain was captured by sequencing in a study of blood T cell repertoires in COVID-19. Whole-study context: PBMCs, B-cell-depleted T cells, or T cells provided the cDNA or gDNA that made up the material.

Original data processing: By means of reference gene primer amplification, nucleated cell counts were estimated. Assay: immunoSEQ multiplex PCR; the TCRdb copy retains only in-frame clones and omits some. Clone size and V and J calls were adopted from that table, with D and trimming inferred from the DNA. Altogether 150,000 or so clones are present, less than 95% being singletons, with the ten largest covering 0.5% to 0.55%. Trimming left V 5 bases short and J 4 bases short, with 12 bases between. Germline assignment: CDR1 SEHNR and CDR2 FQNEAQ (reference sequence). The CDR3 runs 14 residues. The clonotype was recovered from a man in his forties or fifties with acute or convalescent COVID-19. This chain uses TRBV7-9 with TRBJ1-5; a possible D gene is TRBD1 (5 bases). Sequencing used peripheral blood. The CDR3 DNA is TGTGCCAGCAGCCCCCTGGGGGGGAATCAGCCCCAGCATTTT. It yields the protein CASSPLGGNQPQHF.